This T cell receptor (beta chain) is from a study of regulatory T cells in long-lasting Graves disease (dated by TCRdb to the early 2020s). Turning to the overall study: In the newly diagnosed Graves' disease group, patients had been taking antithyroid drugs for less than 3 months. Persistent Graves' disease patients were compared with newly diagnosed Graves' disease patients by peripheral blood TCR sequencing and RNA sequencing. The study was registered as a clinical trial and conducted in China. TCR sequencing covered roughly 13 persistent and 20 newly diagnosed Graves' disease patients, around 33 samples in total.

Libraries came from multiplex PCR. TCRdb records Illumina HiSeq 4000 as the sequencer. To build TCR beta libraries, CDR3 regions were amplified by Arm-PCR using iRepertoire HTBI primers. Gel purification was performed on PCR products prior to sequencing. The original methods were these. Gene usage analysis of CDR3 amino acid clonotypes used the 60 to 75 TRBV and more than 13 TRBJ segments found across samples. COPE and FqMerger were used to merge filtered high-quality paired reads into contigs. BLAST was used to align contigs to IMGT TRBV, TRBD and TRBJ reference genes, and CDR3 was defined according to IMGT. Any clonotype with a frequency above 0.1% was classified as a highly expanded clone. Shannon entropy served as the measure of repertoire diversity, while the Gini coefficient captured V-J evenness. A clonotype was considered public if more than one individual shared it. TCRdb applied fastp at Q25 and MiXCR to the public reads, then kept only in-frame beta chains. Under each unique CDR3 protein, matching rows form one entry showing the most common genes and DNA. These V and J calls are TCRdb output, not the study's own analysis. In this sample the table shows hundreds of thousands of distinct CDR3 sequences, roughly 14% of which occur a single time. The ten largest make up roughly a tenth of the sample.

V gives up 4 bases and J gives up 6 bases, and the segment between their germline ends measures 17 bases. From cysteine to phenylalanine, the CDR3 is 15 amino acids long. Kept here is only the CDR3 DNA, which spans 45 bases and is read in frame from base 1. The germline V gene sets CDR1 to SGHTS and CDR2 to YDEGEE. This clonotype showed up many times. The antigen it binds to is not known. No base qualities exist here, and no much larger clone lies one base off it. Interpreted using the paper, the time point label stands for: newly diagnosed GD, antithyroid drugs for less than 3 months. For both TCR sequencing and RNA sequencing, RNA was extracted from PBMCs using TRIzol. The diagnosis of Graves' disease followed American Thyroid Association guidelines. Recruitment of patients was carried out at an endocrinology department in Xi'an, China. Each patient gave approximately 10 milliliters of peripheral blood, collected in an EDTA anticoagulant tube. PBMCs were isolated by Ficoll Paque Plus density gradient separation without further T cell sorting. An Agilent 2100 Bioanalyzer and agarose gel were used to check RNA quality, while a NanoDrop 2000 measured RNA concentration.

General conclusions and limits of the study: The small sample size was acknowledged by the authors as a limitation that may reduce accuracy. TRBV28, TRBJ1-2 and TRBJ2-5 were preferentially used in persistent disease, while TRBV20-1 and TRBJ2-1 were favored in newly diagnosed disease. Because the primary lesion, thyroid tissue, could not be accessed, the study looked at peripheral blood alone. Sequencing and analysis were limited to the TCR beta chain. Persistent patients shared more public clonotypes among themselves (around 2,700) than newly diagnosed patients did (more than 950). Persistent Graves' disease patients showed lower TCR Shannon entropy and fewer highly expanded clones than newly diagnosed patients, suggesting clonal expansion.

The same specimen was also included in a second study, on T cells in Graves' hyperthyroidism and ophthalmopathy. As the second paper documents: Stable Graves' hyperthyroidism was defined as the absence of progression to ophthalmopathy over 18 months of follow-up. The hyperthyroidism patients were between 18 and 65 years old and newly diagnosed, with a disease duration of less than 2 months. Exclusion was applied to patients with uncontrolled infections, other autoimmune diseases, pregnancy or lactation. Diagnoses were established on the basis of clinical symptoms, serum thyroxine and TRAb, thyroid ultrasound, and orbital computed tomography. A first-round RT-PCR of the TCR CDR3 used the HTBI primer set with the Qiagen OneStep RT-PCR kit. Most expanded thyroid clonotypes (frequency above 0.001) were also detected in blood, suggesting blood repertoires may reflect thyroid immune responses. In cross-validation, a model built on a 13 V-J signature told ophthalmopathy apart from stable hyperthyroidism with approximately 91% sensitivity and around 81% specificity, and in testing the same model reached 80%/75%. During validation, the model predicted progression to ophthalmopathy a median of around 6 months ahead of onset, with almost 71% sensitivity and 72% to 80% specificity. A discovery cohort of approximately 97 patients, about 44 with Graves' ophthalmopathy and about 60 with stable Graves' hyperthyroidism, was used to find distinguishing TCR V-J signatures. An independent validation cohort of under 20 hyperthyroidism patients and 17 patients who later progressed to ophthalmopathy tested prospective prediction of ophthalmopathy. For training and testing, the roughly 100 patients in the discovery cohort were randomly divided in a 7:3 ratio. Thyroid tissue and blood T-cell repertoires from more than 5 Graves' hyperthyroidism patients were also compared in the study. After sampling, hyperthyroidism patients received methimazole starting at 30 mg daily, and ophthalmopathy patients received high-dose intravenous methylprednisolone. A second multiplex PCR round built the libraries, followed by size selection and purification. Libraries were sequenced paired-end with 100 bp reads on an Illumina HiSeq2000. Raw data were processed with SOAPnuke, discarding reads with adapters, uncalled bases, mean Phred below 15, or no exact constant-primer or identifier match. High-quality paired reads were merged with COPE v1.2.5, and unique nucleotide sequences were defined as clonotypes. MiTCR v1.1 was used to align clonotypes to the IMGT TRBV, TRBD and TRBJ reference segments. The analysis was restricted to V-J combinations with a frequency above 0.0001, which together covered approximately 99% of the repertoires. A TCS score was defined as the ratio of F50 (clonal expansion) to E x V (chaos), with BLOSUM62-based TCRdist applied between CDR3 peptides within each V-J. Welch's t-statistics and random forest reduced roughly 500 V-J features to roughly 13, which were used in a naive Bayes classifier (R e1071). Sample size was not statistically predetermined, and investigators were not blinded to group allocation. TCR Vbeta CDR3 sequencing of 135 peripheral blood samples (over 40 ophthalmopathy, 75 hyperthyroidism and roughly 17 progressor patients) is reported in the paper.

The chain was built from TRBV5-8 and TRBJ2-1, with the D gene tentatively TRBD1 or TRBD2, based on 5 matching bases in each. This sample comprised peripheral blood mononuclear cells (PBMCs), obtained at new diagnosis, from a patient treated with antithyroid drugs. The TCR was taken from a man under 40 with Graves disease. Donor details come from another sample of the same person, matched by shared clones. The CDR3 has the sequence CASSLPGRGGNEQFF. The bases are TGTGCCAGCAGCCTACCGGGACGTGGAGGCAATGAGCAGTTCTTC.